These T cell receptor beta chains were read from a single sample in a study of blood T cell repertoires in COVID-19. TCRdb keeps only in-frame clones here, not all; method: immunoSEQ multiplex PCR. The sample holds 150,000 to 200,000 clones, 60% to 80% seen once. Specimen: peripheral blood. Receptor source: a man between 65 and 85 years old with acute or convalescent COVID-19. Both conserved end residues are part of each CDR3. The D gene is left open where the match is weak. Where a row states a size, it is once, few, many or the class of an expanded clone; other rows omit it.

abundance: NA; j_gene: TRBJ1-5; d_gene: TRBD1; v_gene: TRBV27; CDR3aa: CASTYGTGKSYSNQPQHF; CDR3nt: TGTGCCAGCACCTATGGGACAGGGAAATCTTATAGCAATCAGCCCCAGCATTTT
abundance: NA; j_gene: TRBJ1-5; d_gene: TRBD1; v_gene: TRBV20-1; CDR3aa: CSASPRGQGWDQPQHF; CDR3nt: TGCAGTGCTAGTCCGAGGGGGCAGGGGTGGGATCAGCCCCAGCATTTT
abundance: NA; j_gene: TRBJ1-2; d_gene: NA; v_gene: TRBV7-2; CDR3aa: CASSISGGQLSGYTF; CDR3nt: TGTGCCAGCAGCATTAGCGGCGGGCAGCTATCTGGCTACACCTTC
abundance: NA; j_gene: TRBJ1-1; d_gene: NA; v_gene: TRBV5-1; CDR3aa: CASSLRGGGNPEAFF; CDR3nt: TGCGCCAGCAGCTTGAGAGGGGGGGGAAACCCTGAAGCTTTCTTT
abundance: many; j_gene: TRBJ2-1; d_gene: NA; v_gene: TRBV5-1; CDR3aa: CASSYNGQPRREQFF; CDR3nt: TGCGCCAGCAGCTATAATGGACAGCCGAGGCGGGAGCAGTTCTTC
abundance: NA; j_gene: TRBJ1-4; d_gene: NA; v_gene: TRBV6-2/TRBV6-3; CDR3aa: CASSYKRPRSGEKLFF; CDR3nt: TGTGCCAGCAGTTACAAGAGACCGCGCTCGGGGGAAAAACTGTTTTTT
abundance: NA; j_gene: TRBJ2-1; d_gene: TRBD2; v_gene: TRBV7-2; CDR3aa: CASSLIGTSGTPGNEQFF; CDR3nt: TGTGCCAGCAGCTTAATCGGGACTAGCGGGACCCCAGGCAATGAGCAGTTCTTC
abundance: NA; j_gene: TRBJ1-1; d_gene: NA; v_gene: TRBV7-9; CDR3aa: CASSLDGQNTEAFF; CDR3nt: TGTGCCAGCAGCTTGGATGGACAGAACACTGAAGCTTTCTTT
abundance: NA; j_gene: TRBJ1-1; d_gene: NA; v_gene: TRBV28; CDR3aa: CASRGRPEAFF; CDR3nt: TGTGCCAGCAGGGGGCGTCCTGAAGCTTTCTTT
abundance: few; j_gene: TRBJ1-2; d_gene: TRBD1; v_gene: TRBV6-1; CDR3aa: CASSEDRGGYGYTF; CDR3nt: TGTGCCAGCAGTGAGGACAGGGGGGGGTATGGCTACACCTTC
abundance: NA; j_gene: TRBJ2-7; d_gene: NA; v_gene: TRBV11-2; CDR3aa: CASSLSSEQYF; CDR3nt: TGTGCCAGCAGCTTATCCTCCGAGCAGTACTTC
abundance: NA; j_gene: TRBJ2-3; d_gene: TRBD2; v_gene: TRBV24-1; CDR3aa: CATSDGTSGAYTQYF; CDR3nt: TGTGCCACCAGTGATGGGACTAGCGGGGCCTATACGCAGTATTTT
abundance: NA; j_gene: TRBJ2-1; d_gene: TRBD2; v_gene: TRBV29-1; CDR3aa: CSVEGRGSNNEQFF; CDR3nt: TGCAGCGTTGAGGGGCGGGGGAGTAACAATGAGCAGTTCTTC
abundance: NA; j_gene: TRBJ2-3; d_gene: TRBD2; v_gene: TRBV7-8; CDR3aa: CASRTGTSGGLDTQYF; CDR3nt: TGTGCCAGCAGAACCGGGACTAGCGGGGGTTTAGATACGCAGTATTTT
abundance: few; j_gene: TRBJ2-3; d_gene: TRBD1; v_gene: TRBV29-1; CDR3aa: CSKQSGQGAVTQYF; CDR3nt: TGCAGCAAACAAAGCGGGCAGGGGGCAGTTACGCAGTATTTT
abundance: NA; j_gene: TRBJ1-1; d_gene: NA; v_gene: TRBV4-3; CDR3aa: CASSRTANTEAFF; CDR3nt: TGCGCCAGCAGCCGGACAGCCAACACTGAAGCTTTCTTT
abundance: NA; j_gene: TRBJ2-1; d_gene: NA; v_gene: TRBV5-4; CDR3aa: CASRGGRGSGNEQFF; CDR3nt: TGTGCCAGCAGGGGGGGCAGGGGGTCTGGCAATGAGCAGTTCTTC
abundance: NA; j_gene: TRBJ1-4; d_gene: TRBD1; v_gene: TRBV27; CDR3aa: CASSLMVDRGTNEKLFF; CDR3nt: TGTGCCAGCAGTTTAATGGTTGACAGGGGAACTAATGAAAAACTGTTTTTT
abundance: NA; j_gene: TRBJ1-5; d_gene: TRBD1; v_gene: TRBV19; CDR3aa: CASSKGTGVDNQPQHF; CDR3nt: TGTGCCAGTAGTAAGGGGACAGGGGTCGACAATCAGCCCCAGCATTTT
abundance: NA; j_gene: TRBJ1-1; d_gene: NA; v_gene: TRBV28; CDR3aa: CASRRSLRDSVNTEAFF; CDR3nt: TGTGCCAGCAGGAGGAGCTTGAGGGATAGCGTTAACACTGAAGCTTTCTTT
abundance: NA; j_gene: TRBJ1-1; d_gene: NA; v_gene: TRBV15; CDR3aa: CATSRGGGITEAFF; CDR3nt: TGTGCCACCAGCAGGGGCGGGGGGATCACTGAAGCTTTCTTT
abundance: few; j_gene: TRBJ2-7; d_gene: TRBD2; v_gene: TRBV28; CDR3aa: CASSATSGGTYEQYF; CDR3nt: TGTGCCAGCTCCGCCACTAGCGGGGGGACCTACGAGCAGTACTTC
abundance: once; j_gene: TRBJ2-5; d_gene: TRBD2; v_gene: TRBV19; CDR3aa: CASSKGKRGGAQETQYF; CDR3nt: TGTGCCAGTAGTAAAGGGAAGCGGGGGGGCGCCCAAGAGACCCAGTACTTC
abundance: NA; j_gene: TRBJ1-4; d_gene: TRBD1; v_gene: TRBV5-1; CDR3aa: CASRPDRDGEKLFF; CDR3nt: TGCGCCAGCAGACCGGACAGGGATGGCGAAAAACTGTTTTTT
abundance: few; j_gene: TRBJ1-2; d_gene: NA; v_gene: TRBV27; CDR3aa: CASSLRTDNYGYTF; CDR3nt: TGTGCCAGCAGTTTACGGACAGATAACTATGGCTACACCTTC
abundance: NA; j_gene: TRBJ1-1; d_gene: TRBD1; v_gene: TRBV28; CDR3aa: CASSSRQGIRGTEAFF; CDR3nt: TGTGCCAGCAGCTCCCGACAGGGAATACGAGGCACTGAAGCTTTCTTT
abundance: NA; j_gene: TRBJ2-5; d_gene: TRBD2; v_gene: TRBV15; CDR3aa: CATSGGTSGGFQETQYF; CDR3nt: TGTGCCACCAGCGGCGGGACTAGCGGGGGGTTCCAAGAGACCCAGTACTTC
abundance: few; j_gene: TRBJ2-1; d_gene: TRBD1; v_gene: TRBV7-9; CDR3aa: CASDSGTGNEQFF; CDR3nt: TGTGCCAGCGACTCCGGGACAGGCAATGAGCAGTTCTTC
abundance: NA; j_gene: TRBJ2-3; d_gene: NA; v_gene: TRBV7-3; CDR3aa: CASSLGMERGTDTQYF; CDR3nt: TGTGCCAGCAGCTTGGGAATGGAGCGGGGCACAGATACGCAGTATTTT
abundance: NA; j_gene: TRBJ1-1; d_gene: TRBD1; v_gene: TRBV2; CDR3aa: CASSEGAGGATEAFF; CDR3nt: TGTGCCAGCAGTGAGGGGGCAGGGGGTGCCACTGAAGCTTTCTTT
abundance: NA; j_gene: TRBJ2-1; d_gene: NA; v_gene: TRBV7-3; CDR3aa: CASSLMGTGSSYNEQFF; CDR3nt: TGTGCCAGCAGCTTAATGGGAACCGGGAGCTCCTACAATGAGCAGTTCTTC
abundance: NA; j_gene: TRBJ1-1; d_gene: TRBD1; v_gene: TRBV27; CDR3aa: CASSLRAGTGYTEAFF; CDR3nt: TGTGCCAGCAGTTTAAGGGCTGGGACAGGGTACACTGAAGCTTTCTTT
abundance: few; j_gene: TRBJ2-2; d_gene: TRBD1; v_gene: TRBV4-1; CDR3aa: CASSQPGGRELFF; CDR3nt: TGCGCCAGCAGCCAACCAGGGGGTAGGGAGCTGTTTTTT
abundance: once; j_gene: TRBJ1-1; d_gene: NA; v_gene: TRBV19; CDR3aa: CASSTYGGSNTEAFF; CDR3nt: TGTGCCAGTAGTACTTACGGGGGATCGAACACTGAAGCTTTCTTT
abundance: NA; j_gene: TRBJ1-4; d_gene: TRBD1; v_gene: TRBV7-9; CDR3aa: CASSLVGGTNEKLFF; CDR3nt: TGTGCCAGCAGCTTAGTAGGGGGCACTAATGAAAAACTGTTTTTT
abundance: NA; j_gene: TRBJ2-7; d_gene: TRBD1; v_gene: TRBV29-1; CDR3aa: CSVAAGTGGSYEQYF; CDR3nt: TGCAGCGTTGCTGCCGGGACAGGGGGTTCCTACGAGCAGTACTTC
abundance: NA; j_gene: TRBJ2-3; d_gene: TRBD2; v_gene: TRBV19; CDR3aa: CASRTSGRDLGTDTQYF; CDR3nt: TGTGCCAGTAGGACTAGCGGGAGGGATCTTGGCACAGATACGCAGTATTTT
abundance: NA; j_gene: TRBJ2-5; d_gene: TRBD1; v_gene: TRBV5-1; CDR3aa: CASSLMPTGQETQYF; CDR3nt: TGCGCCAGCAGCTTGATGCCGACAGGGCAAGAGACCCAGTACTTC
abundance: NA; j_gene: TRBJ1-6; d_gene: TRBD1; v_gene: TRBV19; CDR3aa: CASSIDLYRTGYGSPLHF; CDR3nt: TGTGCCAGTAGTATAGATCTATACCGGACAGGGTATGGGTCACCCCTCCACTTT
abundance: NA; j_gene: TRBJ1-3; d_gene: NA; v_gene: TRBV28; CDR3aa: CASSPKADTIYF; CDR3nt: TGTGCCAGCAGTCCCAAAGCTGACACCATATATTTT
abundance: NA; j_gene: TRBJ1-6; d_gene: NA; v_gene: TRBV10-2; CDR3aa: CASSGRSYNSPLHF; CDR3nt: TGCGCCAGCAGTGGTAGGAGTTATAATTCACCCCTCCACTTT
abundance: NA; j_gene: TRBJ1-2; d_gene: NA; v_gene: TRBV6-5; CDR3aa: CASSYEGAYGYTF; CDR3nt: TGTGCCAGCAGTTACGAGGGCGCCTATGGCTACACCTTC
abundance: NA; j_gene: TRBJ1-1; d_gene: TRBD1; v_gene: TRBV19; CDR3aa: CASSMREDRPVEAFF; CDR3nt: TGTGCCAGTAGTATGCGGGAGGACAGGCCGGTAGAAGCTTTCTTT
abundance: few; j_gene: TRBJ1-2; d_gene: NA; v_gene: TRBV14; CDR3aa: CASSQARDYGYTF; CDR3nt: TGTGCCAGCAGCCAAGCGAGGGACTATGGCTACACCTTC
abundance: NA; j_gene: TRBJ2-1; d_gene: TRBD2; v_gene: TRBV7-8; CDR3aa: CASTHRPLAGAGGEQFF; CDR3nt: TGTGCCAGCACCCATCGACCACTAGCGGGAGCCGGGGGTGAGCAGTTCTTC
abundance: NA; j_gene: TRBJ1-5; d_gene: TRBD1; v_gene: TRBV6-5; CDR3aa: CASSLQGARGQPQHF; CDR3nt: TGTGCCAGCAGTCTCCAGGGGGCAAGAGGTCAGCCCCAGCATTTT
abundance: NA; j_gene: TRBJ2-1; d_gene: TRBD2; v_gene: TRBV5-1; CDR3aa: CASSWTGTSGHNEQFF; CDR3nt: TGCGCCAGCAGCTGGACCGGGACTAGCGGGCACAATGAGCAGTTCTTC